Listed below are T cell receptor beta chains from one sample, sequenced in a study of PD-L1 blockade in urothelial cancer. Sequencing used immunoSEQ multiplex PCR; TCRdb keeps in-frame clones, though not all of them. The sample yields about 26,000 clones, approximately 86% seen once. The source was PBMCs, collected around atezolizumab (anti-PD-L1) treatment. The receptors here all came from a man aged 60-69 years with urothelial cancer. Both conserved end residues are part of each CDR3. Fields, in order: J gene, V gene, CDR3 protein.

TRBJ1-2	TRBV6-1	CASSDGGMSYGYTF
TRBJ1-5	TRBV19	CASWDRVSNQPQHF
TRBJ2-5	TRBV10-3	CAISESVRGRETQYF
TRBJ1-5	TRBV5-8	CASSPRGYGNQPQHF
TRBJ2-1	TRBV11-3	CASSLGDRVWDEQFF
TRBJ2-2	TRBV6-1	CASSGLFGQGVNTGELFF
TRBJ2-1	TRBV19	CASFGGLAGHNEQFF
TRBJ1-5	TRBV21-1	CASSRDRPRGAQPQHF
TRBJ1-2	TRBV27	CASSFQGPTPNYGYTF
TRBJ1-4	TRBV2	CASRGTTVGEKLFF
TRBJ2-2	TRBV6-6	CASSPLGGNTGELFF
TRBJ2-1	TRBV4-3	CASSPGGFFSDEQFF
TRBJ1-5	TRBV19	CASSAQGVGVQPQHF
TRBJ1-4	TRBV18	CASSPRAQEELFF
TRBJ2-3	TRBV6-6	CASSYWQSTDTQYF
TRBJ1-5	TRBV30	CAWAGGLDQPQHF
TRBJ1-5	TRBV27	CASTPRRDSNQPQHF
TRBJ1-2	TRBV27	CASSFSKARDTGYTF
TRBJ2-7	TRBV19	CASSTIGYEQYF
TRBJ1-5	TRBV18	CASSPRHSNQPQHF
TRBJ1-3	TRBV21-1	CASSPPGRWGNTIYF
TRBJ2-6	TRBV18	CASFLTGSIANVLTF
TRBJ2-2	TRBV19	CASTRQSNTGELFF
TRBJ2-3	TRBV5-1	CASSSGVGTPFGTDTQYF
TRBJ2-1	TRBV18	CASSPKDRGYNEQFF
TRBJ2-3	TRBV19	CASSIKRGDTDTQYF
TRBJ2-5	TRBV29-1	CSVEVTGGRETQYF
TRBJ2-3	TRBV5-1	CASSHLTSGRWDTQYF
TRBJ2-3	TRBV6-5	CASSWSGTAGSDTQYF
TRBJ1-6	TRBV19	CASSNTDNSPLHF
TRBJ2-1	TRBV6-4	CASSDPVGRQFF
TRBJ1-2	TRBV6-1	CATFSRDRGYGYTF
TRBJ2-5	TRBV5-1	CASSLGRAPETQYF
TRBJ1-1	TRBV5-1	CASSRTGNPMNTEAFF
TRBJ1-2	TRBV9	CASSVRQGTYGYTF
TRBJ1-1	TRBV4-3	CASSQVGELGGGNTEAFF
TRBJ2-5	TRBV7-9	CASRKTGGSETQYF
TRBJ1-1	TRBV10-2	CASSEFGNTEAFF
TRBJ2-3	TRBV6-6	CASSPGLASTDTQYF
TRBJ2-6	TRBV4-3	CASSTKVQTDSGANVLTF
TRBJ2-1	TRBV5-1	CASSLGSSGRNEQFF
TRBJ2-7	TRBV10-3	CAISESGTGLSYEQYF
TRBJ2-5	TRBV28	CASSFPRGWYF